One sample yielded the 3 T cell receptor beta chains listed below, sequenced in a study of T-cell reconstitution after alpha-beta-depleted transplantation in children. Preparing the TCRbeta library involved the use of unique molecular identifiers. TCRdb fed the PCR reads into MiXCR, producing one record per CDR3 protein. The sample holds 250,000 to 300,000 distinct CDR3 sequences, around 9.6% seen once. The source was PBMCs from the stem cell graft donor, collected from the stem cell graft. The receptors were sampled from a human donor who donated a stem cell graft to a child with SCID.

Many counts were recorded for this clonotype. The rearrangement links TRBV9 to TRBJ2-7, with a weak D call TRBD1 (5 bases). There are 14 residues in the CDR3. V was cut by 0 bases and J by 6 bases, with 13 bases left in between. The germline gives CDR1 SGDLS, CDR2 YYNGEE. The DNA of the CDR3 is TGTGCCAGCAGCGTAGAGGACATCCGCACCGAGCAGTACTTC. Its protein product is CASSVEDIRTEQYF. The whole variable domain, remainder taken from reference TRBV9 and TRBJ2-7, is DSGVTQTPKHLITATGQRVTLRCSPRSGDLSVYWYQQSLDQGLQFLIQYYNGEERAKGNILERFSAQQFPDLHSELNLSSLELGDSALYFCASSVEDIRTEQYFGPGTRLTVT.

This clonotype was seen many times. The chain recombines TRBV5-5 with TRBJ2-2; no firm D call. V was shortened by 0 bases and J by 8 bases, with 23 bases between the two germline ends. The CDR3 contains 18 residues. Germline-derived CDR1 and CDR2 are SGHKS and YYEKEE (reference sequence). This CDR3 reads CASSLAIRTQIQLGELFF. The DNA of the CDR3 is TGTGCCAGCAGCTTGGCAATACGAACGCAAATCCAACTGGGGGAGCTGTTTTTT.

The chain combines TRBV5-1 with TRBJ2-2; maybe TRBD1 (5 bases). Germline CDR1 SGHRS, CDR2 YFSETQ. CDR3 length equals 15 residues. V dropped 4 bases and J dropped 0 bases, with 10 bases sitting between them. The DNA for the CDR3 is TGCGCCAGCAGCGAAAGGACATCGAACACCGGGGAGCTGTTTTTT. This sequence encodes CASSERTSNTGELFF.